A single T cell receptor (beta chain) is shown here with its context. The antigen is undetermined. The data derive from a study of T cell responses to AZD1222 COVID-19 vaccine. Findings of the study overall: The number of AZD1222 recipients seropositive at baseline was only 5 to 7. The study found Spike-specific TCR breadth and depth rose after two AZD1222 doses. Targets within unmutated variant regions were reportedly found for nearly half of spike-specific TCRs. Only after the peak T cell response were repertoires sampled.

V was clipped by 4 bases and J by 4 bases, with 23 bases between them. Per the germline V gene, CDR1 is SGHDN and CDR2 is FVKESK. There are 18 residues in the CDR3. The protocol was immunoSEQ multiplex PCR, while the TCRdb copy is restricted to in-frame clones and leaves out a portion. The sample lists around 130,000 clones, around 89% occurring once. The sequence came from an adult who received the AZD1222 COVID-19 vaccine. This rearrangement joins TRBV14 to TRBJ2-1; tentative D call: TRBD1 (8 bases). The sample was peripheral blood, taken 28 days after the second AZD1222 dose. CDR3 loop: CASSPPTGASGTYNEQFF. In DNA, the CDR3 is TGTGCCAGCAGCCCTCCGACAGGGGCTAGCGGCACGTACAATGAGCAGTTCTTC.